These 10 T cell receptor beta chains came from one sample sequenced in a study of T cells expressing NK-cell markers. No DNA is given; TCRdb re-called the 5' RACE reads and lists each CDR3 protein once. There are roughly 180,000 distinct CDR3 sequences in the sample, with 20% to 25% held by the top ten. The sequencing input was blood T cells: a sorted CD56 or NKG2C T cell subset, CD4+ or CD8+ T cells, or bulk PBMC T cells (not recorded which). Every receptor here comes from a man between 18 and 69 years old in good health.

The chain couples TRBV20-1 to TRBJ2-7; TCRdb picks TRBD1, but there is no DNA to check that call. The CDR3 is made up of 14 amino acids. CDR1 DFQATT and CDR2 SNEGSKA come from the germline V gene (reference sequence). CDR3 loop: CSASDRVLSYEQYF.

The J gene is TRBJ2-3, the V gene TRBV20-1; TCRdb's D gene call, TRBD2, goes unchecked for lack of DNA. The length of the CDR3 is 14 residues. Per the germline V gene, CDR1 is DFQATT and CDR2 is SNEGSKA (reference sequence). The chain's CDR3 is CSARSTSGVYTQYF.

CDR3 sequence reads: CASSIQFGIDEQFF. The genes are TRBV19 and TRBJ2-1. CDR1 and CDR2 (germline): LNHDA, SQIVND (reference sequence). The CDR3 is made up of 14 amino acids.

V is TRBV12-3 or TRBV12-4 and J is TRBJ1-2. The CDR3 sequence is 15 residues long. CDR3 in amino acids: CASSDPYDTNYGYTF.

The genes are TRBV20-1 and TRBJ2-7; the D call of TRBD1 rests on TCRdb alone, since no DNA is present to check it. Germline values: CDR1 DFQATT, CDR2 SNEGSKA (reference sequence). The CDR3 is made up of 14 amino acids. The CDR3 here is CSANNYGQAYEQYF.

The chain combines TRBV10-3 with TRBJ1-5. Germline CDR1 is ENHRY and CDR2 is SYGVKD. The CDR3 runs 13 residues. The CDR3 loop is CAISETDQWPQHF.

The chain couples TRBV7-9 to TRBJ2-1; checking the TCRdb D call of TRBD2 is not possible without DNA. The germline gives CDR1 SEHNR, CDR2 FQNEAQ (reference sequence). CDR3 length equals 15 residues. The CDR3 spells CASSSTRGPRDEQFF.

This chain uses TRBV6-5 with TRBJ2-7. CDR3 length equals 12 residues. Germline V gene data show CDR1 as MNHEY and CDR2 as SVGAGI. CDR3 amino acids: CASSYSDGEQYF.

J is TRBJ2-7 and V is TRBV4-2. The V gene's germline CDR1 is LGHNA and CDR2 YNFKEQ. CDR3 length: 13 residues. CDR3 loop: CASSQDGWYEQYF.

The V gene is TRBV20-1, the J gene TRBJ2-2; TCRdb reports TRBD1, a call that lacks DNA to check it against. The germline V gene has CDR1 DFQATT and CDR2 SNEGSKA (reference sequence). The CDR3 length is 14 residues. This CDR3 is CSARDGVTTGELFF.